The sample holds many counts of the clone carrying this T cell receptor beta chain. The antigen remains undetermined. The sample originates from a study of breast tumors, draining lymph nodes, adjacent tissues. TCRdb recomputed calls from the multiplex PCR reads with MiXCR, one row per CDR3 protein. The data show 150,000 to 200,000 distinct CDR3 sequences, roughly a third seen once. V dropped 2 bases and J dropped 5; count of bases not matched to a gene: 2. There are 15 residues in the CDR3. Study observations and caveats: The data were judged consistent with most tumor T cells coming from lymph node and expanding in tumor.

Samples came from axillary lymph nodes draining the breast cancer. The receptor was derived from a female donor with breast cancer. Some clones in this sample may be carry-over from other donors' samples. The chain combines TRBV12-3 or TRBV12-4 with TRBJ2-3; the match to TRBD2 covers 12 bases. The sequencing sample was made of axillary lymph node tissue. The CDR3: CASSLPSGGVDTQYF. In DNA form, the CDR3 reads TGTGCCAGCAGTTTACCTAGCGGGGGGGTAGATACGCAGTATTTT.